Listed below are T cell receptor beta chains from one sample, sequenced in a study of human T cells and chemical hapten exposure. TCRdb independently ran MiXCR on the RACE reads; one entry per CDR3 protein. This table holds more than 80,000 distinct CDR3 sequences, roughly 12% found once. Sequenced material: whole blood, taken in connection with sensitization to the hapten diphenylcyclopropenone (DPC). These receptors were collected from a woman aged 50 to 65 with alopecia areata. Some clones in this sample may be carry-over from other donors' samples. Both conserved end residues are part of each CDR3. Each record gives: J gene, V gene, clone size, D gene, CDR3 DNA, CDR3 protein. The D gene is left open where the match is weak. The size field is filled for only some rows; it gives once, few, many or a size class.

j_call: TRBJ2-3; v_call: TRBV4-2; clone_size: -; d_call: -; cdr3_nt: TGTGCCAGCAGCCAAGATACGCGGGATACGCAGTATTTT; cdr3_aa: CASSQDTRDTQYF
j_call: TRBJ2-5; v_call: TRBV11-2; clone_size: -; d_call: TRBD2; cdr3_nt: TGTGCCAGCAGCTTCGGGACTACGAAAGAGACCCAGTACTTC; cdr3_aa: CASSFGTTKETQYF
j_call: TRBJ1-6; v_call: TRBV5-5; clone_size: few; d_call: TRBD1; cdr3_nt: TGTGCCAGCAGCCCGGGCCCGGACAGGACTAATTCACCCCTCCACTTT; cdr3_aa: CASSPGPDRTNSPLHF
j_call: TRBJ1-4; v_call: TRBV3-1; clone_size: few; d_call: -; cdr3_nt: TGTGCCAGCAGCCAAGCCAAGGGATATGCAACTAATGAAAAACTGTTTTTT; cdr3_aa: CASSQAKGYATNEKLFF
j_call: TRBJ1-6; v_call: TRBV5-5; clone_size: few; d_call: -; cdr3_nt: TGTGCCAGCAGCTCACATGCGGGGAATTCACCCCTCCACTTT; cdr3_aa: CASSSHAGNSPLHF
j_call: TRBJ2-2; v_call: TRBV11-1; clone_size: few; d_call: -; cdr3_nt: TGTGCCAGCAGCACCCAGGGGTTTGGGGAGCTGTTTTTT; cdr3_aa: CASSTQGFGELFF
j_call: TRBJ2-5; v_call: TRBV7-9; clone_size: once; d_call: -; cdr3_nt: TGTGCCAGCAGCCCATACCCCCTGAAGACCCGGTACTTC; cdr3_aa: CASSPYPLKTRYF
j_call: TRBJ2-3; v_call: TRBV6-5; clone_size: -; d_call: -; cdr3_nt: TGTGCCAGCAGTCGTTCTAGGACTAGCACAGATACGCAGTATTTT; cdr3_aa: CASSRSRTSTDTQYF
j_call: TRBJ2-2; v_call: TRBV20-1; clone_size: -; d_call: TRBD1; cdr3_nt: TGCAGTGCTACACGGGACAGGGGACTCGCGAACACCGGGGAGCTGTTTTTT; cdr3_aa: CSATRDRGLANTGELFF
j_call: TRBJ1-5; v_call: TRBV27; clone_size: -; d_call: -; cdr3_nt: TGTGCCAGCAGTTTATCAGGCGGGCCGCCCCAGCATTTT; cdr3_aa: CASSLSGGPPQHF
j_call: TRBJ2-7; v_call: TRBV6-6; clone_size: -; d_call: -; cdr3_nt: TGTGCCAGCAGTTACGGGGTACAGGGTGACGAGCAGTACTTC; cdr3_aa: CASSYGVQGDEQYF
j_call: TRBJ2-7; v_call: TRBV7-9; clone_size: few; d_call: -; cdr3_nt: TGTGCCAGCAGCCCTTACGGCTCGGGAGTTTCGTACGAGCAGTACTTC; cdr3_aa: CASSPYGSGVSYEQYF
j_call: TRBJ2-4; v_call: TRBV16; clone_size: few; d_call: -; cdr3_nt: TGTGCCAGCAGCCAAAAGTACAGGGAGGCCAAAAACATTCAGTACTTC; cdr3_aa: CASSQKYREAKNIQYF
j_call: TRBJ1-1; v_call: TRBV9; clone_size: few; d_call: TRBD1; cdr3_nt: TGTGCCAGCAGCGCCGCCGGACAGGGATCTGAAGCTTTCTTT; cdr3_aa: CASSAAGQGSEAFF
j_call: TRBJ2-6; v_call: TRBV9; clone_size: -; d_call: -; cdr3_nt: TGTGCCAGCAGCGTAGAGGGTCGGGGTTCTGGGGCCAACGTCCTGACTTTC; cdr3_aa: CASSVEGRGSGANVLTF
j_call: TRBJ2-3; v_call: TRBV10-1; clone_size: -; d_call: -; cdr3_nt: TGCACCAGCAGTGCCCCCTCCAAGGGAGGCGGCACAGATACGCAGTATTTT; cdr3_aa: CTSSAPSKGGGTDTQYF
j_call: TRBJ1-1; v_call: TRBV20-1; clone_size: -; d_call: -; cdr3_nt: TGCAGTGCTAGAGATAGCAGGGGGAACACTGAAGCTTTCTTT; cdr3_aa: CSARDSRGNTEAFF
j_call: TRBJ2-5; v_call: TRBV7-2; clone_size: many; d_call: TRBD2; cdr3_nt: TGTGCCAGCACCTCATTGACTAGCGGGGGGGCGGGTGTTGTAGAGACCCAGTACTTC; cdr3_aa: CASTSLTSGGAGVVETQYF
j_call: TRBJ1-2; v_call: TRBV29-1; clone_size: -; d_call: -; cdr3_nt: TGCAGCGTAGAACGACCCAACCAAGGCTACACCTTC; cdr3_aa: CSVERPNQGYTF
j_call: TRBJ2-7; v_call: TRBV5-6; clone_size: few; d_call: -; cdr3_nt: TGTGCCAGCAGCTCAGTCGGCATCCCCGAGCAGTACTTC; cdr3_aa: CASSSVGIPEQYF
j_call: TRBJ2-5; v_call: TRBV9; clone_size: -; d_call: -; cdr3_nt: TGTGCCAGCAGCCCAGGGCCGTGGAAGACCCAGTACTTC; cdr3_aa: CASSPGPWKTQYF
j_call: TRBJ2-2; v_call: TRBV12-3/TRBV12-4; clone_size: many; d_call: -; cdr3_nt: TGTGCCAGCAGTTTCACAATCGCCGGGGAGCTGTTTTTT; cdr3_aa: CASSFTIAGELFF
j_call: TRBJ1-2; v_call: TRBV5-4; clone_size: -; d_call: -; cdr3_nt: TGTGCCAGCAGCCCTGCCTCGACAGATAACTATGGCTACACCTTC; cdr3_aa: CASSPASTDNYGYTF
j_call: TRBJ1-6; v_call: TRBV6-6; clone_size: -; d_call: -; cdr3_nt: TGTGCCAGCAGTGCAGGGCCGGGGTCACCCCTCCACTTT; cdr3_aa: CASSAGPGSPLHF
j_call: TRBJ2-1; v_call: TRBV28; clone_size: -; d_call: -; cdr3_nt: TGTGCCAGCAGTTCTCGGACCTACAATGAGCAGTTCTTC; cdr3_aa: CASSSRTYNEQFF
j_call: TRBJ2-7; v_call: TRBV29-1; clone_size: -; d_call: -; cdr3_nt: TGCAGCGTTGAGCTGGGGGCAGGCTACGAGCAGTACTTC; cdr3_aa: CSVELGAGYEQYF
j_call: TRBJ1-3; v_call: TRBV29-1; clone_size: few; d_call: -; cdr3_nt: TGCAGCGTTGAACCGGGCATCTCCCCTGGAAACACCATATATTTT; cdr3_aa: CSVEPGISPGNTIYF
j_call: TRBJ2-1; v_call: TRBV6-2/TRBV6-3; clone_size: -; d_call: TRBD2; cdr3_nt: TGTGCCAGCAGTGCTGCGCGGGAGATATACAATGAGCAGTTCTTC; cdr3_aa: CASSAAREIYNEQFF
j_call: TRBJ2-5; v_call: TRBV7-7; clone_size: many; d_call: -; cdr3_nt: TGTGCTAGCAGCTTACGTGAGGTATTGGAGACCCAGTACTTC; cdr3_aa: CASSLREVLETQYF
j_call: TRBJ1-2; v_call: TRBV28; clone_size: many; d_call: -; cdr3_nt: TGTGCCAGCAGGCCCGCGGCGGGAAGAGGCTACACCTTC; cdr3_aa: CASRPAAGRGYTF
j_call: TRBJ2-5; v_call: TRBV11-2; clone_size: few; d_call: -; cdr3_nt: TGTGCCAGCAGCTTACAACATCAAGAGACCCAGTACTTC; cdr3_aa: CASSLQHQETQYF
j_call: TRBJ1-1; v_call: TRBV19; clone_size: -; d_call: -; cdr3_nt: TGTGCCAGTCGACAGGAGATGAGGGACACTGAAGCTTTCTTT; cdr3_aa: CASRQEMRDTEAFF
j_call: TRBJ1-5; v_call: TRBV12-3/TRBV12-4; clone_size: -; d_call: TRBD1; cdr3_nt: TGTGCCAGCAGTCAAACTCTAATTTGGGACAGGACTTATAGCAATCCGCCCCAGCATTTT; cdr3_aa: CASSQTLIWDRTYSNPPQHF
j_call: TRBJ2-4; v_call: TRBV6-6; clone_size: -; d_call: TRBD1; cdr3_nt: TGTGCCAGCAGTTGGACAGGGAGTTTGGACATTCAGTACTTC; cdr3_aa: CASSWTGSLDIQYF
j_call: TRBJ1-1; v_call: TRBV6-2/TRBV6-3; clone_size: many; d_call: -; cdr3_nt: TGTGCCAGCAACGACAGGCCCATGAACACTGAAGCTTTCTTT; cdr3_aa: CASNDRPMNTEAFF
j_call: TRBJ2-1; v_call: TRBV5-1; clone_size: many; d_call: TRBD1; cdr3_nt: TGCGCCAGCAGCCGACAGGGTCCCACTTACAATGAGCAGTTCTTC; cdr3_aa: CASSRQGPTYNEQFF
j_call: TRBJ2-7; v_call: TRBV28; clone_size: few; d_call: -; cdr3_nt: TGTGCCAGCCTGCCTAGTTACGGCGAGCAGTACTTC; cdr3_aa: CASLPSYGEQYF
j_call: TRBJ2-7; v_call: TRBV19; clone_size: few; d_call: TRBD2; cdr3_nt: TGTGCCAGTAGTTCTTGGACTAGCGCTGGCGCCGGGCAGTACTTC; cdr3_aa: CASSSWTSAGAGQYF
j_call: TRBJ1-5; v_call: TRBV28; clone_size: -; d_call: TRBD1; cdr3_nt: TGTGCCAGCAGCTCCCTGGGACAGGGGAAGGCCAATCAGCCCCAGCATTTT; cdr3_aa: CASSSLGQGKANQPQHF
j_call: TRBJ2-3; v_call: TRBV5-4; clone_size: -; d_call: TRBD1; cdr3_nt: TGTGCCAGCAGCCCCGACAGGGCCCCACCATCTAGCACAGATACGCAGTATTTT; cdr3_aa: CASSPDRAPPSSTDTQYF
j_call: TRBJ1-2; v_call: TRBV4-3; clone_size: -; d_call: -; cdr3_nt: TGCGCCAGCAGCCAAGAGGTAATAGTGTCGGGCTATGGCTACACCTTC; cdr3_aa: CASSQEVIVSGYGYTF
j_call: TRBJ2-3; v_call: TRBV12-3/TRBV12-4; clone_size: many; d_call: -; cdr3_nt: TGTGCCAGCAGTTCCGGGACTCCCAGTAGGACGCAGTATTTT; cdr3_aa: CASSSGTPSRTQYF
j_call: TRBJ1-3; v_call: TRBV7-2; clone_size: -; d_call: -; cdr3_nt: TGTGCCAGCAGCTTAGGGGCAGGACACACCATATATTTT; cdr3_aa: CASSLGAGHTIYF
j_call: TRBJ2-3; v_call: TRBV5-4; clone_size: few; d_call: -; cdr3_nt: TGTGCCAGCAGCTTGTTTCCGCTCTCCACGACAGATACGCAGTATTTT; cdr3_aa: CASSLFPLSTTDTQYF
j_call: TRBJ1-5; v_call: TRBV6-6; clone_size: -; d_call: -; cdr3_nt: TGTGCCAGCAGTGCCCGGAGTACCAATCAGCCCCAGCATTTT; cdr3_aa: CASSARSTNQPQHF